The 21 T cell receptor beta chains given below trace back to one sample, sequenced in a study of blood T cell repertoires in COVID-19. Assay used: immunoSEQ multiplex PCR; TCRdb lists only in-frame clones, some missing. The sample includes roughly 41,000 clones, more than 75% of them seen just once. Specimen: peripheral blood. These receptors came from a human donor in a cohort sampled during active COVID-19.

The chain employs TRBV4-1 and TRBJ1-2; D is ambiguous. V dropped 0 bases and J dropped 7 bases, with 15 bases sitting between them. CDR3 length equals 15 residues. Germline V gene sequence: CDR1 MGHRA, CDR2 YSYEKL. CDR3 loop: CASSQDLVFSGGYTF. The DNA of the CDR3 is TGCGCCAGCAGCCAAGATCTGGTATTTTCGGGTGGCTACACCTTC.

The J gene is TRBJ2-7, the V gene TRBV27; D remains unclear. This CDR3 has 14 residues. Deletions cut 0 bases from V and 2 bases from J, with 8 bases between. Germline CDR1 is MNHEY and CDR2 is SMNVEV (reference sequence). As DNA, the CDR3 is TGTGCCAGCAGTTTATCAGCCCCGCCCTACGAGCAGTACTTC. Protein sequence: CASSLSAPPYEQYF.

The chain uses TRBV6-5 and TRBJ2-1; 12 positions agree with TRBD2. With 9 bases clipped from V and 7 bases from J, the junction kept 4 bases outside the gene matches. The CDR3 consists of 13 residues. Germline V gene data show CDR1 as MNHEY and CDR2 as SVGAGI. DNA for the CDR3: TGTGCCAGTAGACTAGCGGGAGATAATGAGCAGTTCTTC. As protein: CASRLAGDNEQFF.

The chain carries TRBV6-2 or TRBV6-3 and TRBJ2-3; D may be TRBD1 (6 bases). Trimming left V 2 bases short and J 2 bases short, with 11 bases between. This CDR3 is built from 15 residues. Germline V gene sequence: CDR1 MNHEY, CDR2 SVGEGT. CDR3 residues: CASSYGQGLTDTQYF. In nucleotides, the CDR3 is TGTGCCAGCAGTTACGGGCAGGGGCTCACAGATACGCAGTATTTT.

The chain recombines TRBV28 with TRBJ2-7, with 7 bases aligning to TRBD2. J lost 2 bases, V lost 11 bases, and 12 bases had no gene match. Germline V gene data show CDR1 as MDHEN and CDR2 as SYDVKM. This CDR3 region has 14 residues. This CDR3 is CAGRKAGFTYEQYF. As DNA, the CDR3 is TGTGCCGGAAGGAAAGCGGGATTCACCTACGAGCAGTACTTC.

The genes are TRBV6-5 and TRBJ2-1; 7 bases map to TRBD1. V shed 5 bases, J shed 7 bases, and the junction held 11 bases outside the gene matches. The CDR3 sequence is 15 residues long. Germline V lookup: CDR1 MNHEY, CDR2 SVGAGI. CDR3 nucleotides: TGTGCCAGCAGTACCCCAAGGACAGGAAGGAATGAGCAGTTCTTC. This gives the protein CASSTPRTGRNEQFF.

This chain connects TRBV7-9 to TRBJ2-2; D gene uncertain. Between the trimmed V and J ends, which lost 3 bases and 3 bases, there was a span of 20 bases. This CDR3 comprises 18 residues. Germline CDR1 reads SEHNR; CDR2 reads FQNEAQ (reference sequence). In nucleotides, the CDR3 is TGTGCCAGCAGCTTCCCTAGTGACGGCTCAACTTACACCGGGGAGCTGTTTTTT. It translates to CASSFPSDGSTYTGELFF.

V usage is TRBV28 and J usage is TRBJ2-7; TRBD1 might be the D (6 bases). The V gene's germline CDR1 is MDHEN and CDR2 SYDVKM. V lost 3 bases and J 0 bases, leaving 6 bases between the germline ends. The CDR3 runs to 13 residues. CDR3 bases: TGTGCCAGCAGTTTGGACAGCTCCTACGAGCAGTACTTC. Its protein product is CASSLDSSYEQYF.

V usage is TRBV28 and J usage is TRBJ2-5, with D perhaps TRBD1 (5 bases). CDR1 and CDR2 from the germline V gene are MDHEN and SYDVKM. CDR3 length: 16 residues. The V gene lost 5 bases and the J gene lost 7 bases, with 23 bases spanning the gap. CDR3 residues: CASSPLGKGSGATQYF. For the CDR3, the DNA is TGTGCCAGCAGTCCGCTGGGCAAGGGGTCCGGAGCGACCCAGTACTTC.

The CDR3 nucleotides read TGTGCCAGCAGCACAGCGGGGCAGGGGCGGGGGGAGACCCAGTACTTC. It codes for CASSTAGQGRGETQYF. This chain links TRBV5-6 with TRBJ2-5; D is perhaps TRBD2 (7 bases). The CDR3 covers 16 residues. The germline V gene encodes CDR1 SGHDT and CDR2 YYEEEE. Trimming left V 4 bases short and J 5 bases short, with 21 bases between.

The J gene is TRBJ2-1, the V gene TRBV19; possible D gene TRBD1, 6 bases. Germline loops: CDR1 LNHDA, CDR2 SQIVND (reference sequence). V was shortened by 4 bases and J by 4 bases, with 14 bases between the two germline ends. The CDR3 is made up of 15 amino acids. The CDR3 nucleotides read TGTGCCAGTAGTACAGGGGCTGGAAATTACAATGAGCAGTTCTTC. This encodes CASSTGAGNYNEQFF.

The V gene is TRBV27, the J gene TRBJ1-5; D might be TRBD1 (6 bases). Germline CDR1 MNHEY, CDR2 SMNVEV (reference sequence). The CDR3 covers 15 residues. Deletions cut 8 bases from V and 6 bases from J, with 20 bases between. The CDR3 protein is CASATGTQKGQPQHF. The CDR3, as DNA: TGTGCCAGCGCAACCGGGACACAAAAGGGTCAGCCCCAGCATTTT.

V is TRBV7-8 and J is TRBJ1-5, with TRBD1 identical over 7 bases. Trimming cost V 5 bases and J 5 bases; bases outside gene matches: 6. Germline lookup yields CDR1 SGHVS and CDR2 FQNEAQ. The CDR3 has 14 amino acids. The CDR3 DNA sequence: TGTGCCAGCAGCCACTCGACAGGGTATCAGCCCCAGCATTTT. Its protein product is CASSHSTGYQPQHF.

The V gene is TRBV28, the J gene TRBJ2-3; possibly TRBD1 for D (7 bases). This CDR3 spans 15 amino acids. Germline V gives CDR1 MDHEN, CDR2 SYDVKM. V was pared by 9 bases and J by 1 base, with 17 bases between. The CDR3, as DNA: TGTGCCAGTTCGGGGGTCAGGGGGGGCACAGATACGCAGTATTTT. The encoded protein is CASSGVRGGTDTQYF.

The chain combines TRBV5-1 with TRBJ1-4; 9 bases fit TRBD1. The CDR3 has 18 residues. Germline trimming cut 2 bases from V and 7 bases from J; bases unmatched to any gene: 15. Per germline, CDR1 SGHRS and CDR2 YFSETQ. Written as DNA, the CDR3 is TGCGCCAGCAGCTTCCGGGACAGGGTCAAAGCGGGCGGTGAAAAACTGTTTTTT. Protein product: CASSFRDRVKAGGEKLFF.

The chain links TRBV14 to TRBJ2-5; 7 nucleotides agree with TRBD2. Germline V gene data show CDR1 as SGHDN and CDR2 as FVKESK. The CDR3 covers 15 residues. The junction had 9 bases not matched to a gene; V was cut back by 1 base and J by 7 bases. CDR3 in DNA: TGTGCCAGCAGCCAAGGGCTAGCGGCGGCCGTGACCCAGTACTTC. It is translated as CASSQGLAAAVTQYF. Full variable domain (remainder filled in from reference TRBV14 and TRBJ2-5): EAGVTQFPSHSVIEKGQTVTLRCDPISGHDNLYWYRRVMGKEIKFLLHFVKESKQDESGMPNNRFLAERTGGTYSTLKVQPAELEDSGVYFCASSQGLAAAVTQYFGPGTRLLVL.

The rearrangement uses TRBV6-1 and TRBJ2-7; a possible D gene is TRBD1 (5 bases). The CDR3 is made up of 14 amino acids. Germline CDR1 is MNHNS and CDR2 is SASEGT. Trimming removed 2 bases from V and 3 bases from J, with 11 bases in between. The CDR3 sequence is CASSESYGHYEQYF. The CDR3 DNA follows: TGTGCCAGCAGTGAATCGTACGGACACTACGAGCAGTACTTC.

This rearrangement joins TRBV19 to TRBJ2-7, with D unresolved. Germline V gives CDR1 LNHDA, CDR2 SQIVND (reference sequence). The CDR3 runs to 13 residues. The V end was cut by 3 bases, the J end by 2 bases, with 8 bases between. CDR3 DNA sequence: TGTGCCAGTAGTATGGCGCAGGCCTACGAGCAGTACTTC. Encoded protein: CASSMAQAYEQYF.

V and J are TRBV9 and TRBJ1-6, with 7 positions matching TRBD1. The CDR3 covers 13 residues. J was trimmed by 10 bases and V by 0 bases; bases with no gene match: 1. The germline V gene encodes CDR1 SGDLS and CDR2 YYNGEE. CDR3 coding DNA: TGTGCCAGCAGCGTAGGGGACAGATCACCCCTCCACTTT. Translated, it gives CASSVGDRSPLHF.

This clone was detected once. The gene calls are TRBV23-1 and TRBJ1-2; 8 nucleotides line up with TRBD1. TRBV23-1 is an ORF, with its function uncertain. V was pared by 3 bases and J by 1 base, with 7 bases of the junction left unmatched. CDR3 size: 16 residues. DNA for the CDR3: TGCGCCAGCAGTCACTACCGGACAGGGTTTAACTATGGCTACACCTTC. This gives the protein CASSHYRTGFNYGYTF.

The chain is built from TRBV19 and TRBJ1-6; 8 bases are shared with TRBD1. CDR1 is LNHDA, CDR2 SQIVND, per germline (reference sequence). The V gene end was trimmed by 5 bases and the J gene end by 0 bases; junction bases not matched to a gene: 12. The CDR3 runs to 19 residues. This CDR3 reads CASSYGQGRLSSYNSPLHF. In nucleotides, the CDR3 is TGTGCCAGTAGTTACGGACAGGGACGATTGAGCTCCTATAATTCACCCCTCCACTTT.